This is a list of T cell receptor beta chains from one sample in a study of graft-versus-host responses after intestinal transplantation. Clones were sequenced by immunoSEQ multiplex PCR, and TCRdb holds only the in-frame ones, with some missing. The sample shows 20,000 to 30,000 clones, approximately 90% of them seen only once. Sequencing used PBMCs, obtained 39 to 40 days after intestinal transplant. These receptors came from a human patient who received an intestinal transplant, so some T cells may come from the graft donor. Each CDR3 is given with its conserved first and last residue. The order of the fields is clone size, V gene, D gene, J gene, CDR3 DNA, CDR3 protein. D genes are given only for firm matches. The size entry is marked missing in some rows and otherwise reads once, few, many or a size class.

clone size: .
V gene: TRBV5-4
D gene: TRBD2
J gene: TRBJ2-7
CDR3 DNA: TGTGCCAGCAGCGAAAATAGCGGGAGGCGGTACGAGCAGTACTTC
CDR3 protein: CASSENSGRRYEQYF

clone size: .
V gene: TRBV11-2
D gene: TRBD2
J gene: TRBJ2-5
CDR3 DNA: TGTGCCAGCAGCTTACCGGGGAGGGCAGAGACCCAGTACTTC
CDR3 protein: CASSLPGRAETQYF

clone size: few
V gene: TRBV11-2
D gene: .
J gene: TRBJ1-1
CDR3 DNA: TGTGCCAGCAGCTTAGGGGGGGGCTCTGAAGCTTTCTTT
CDR3 protein: CASSLGGGSEAFF

clone size: once
V gene: TRBV15
D gene: .
J gene: TRBJ2-1
CDR3 DNA: TGTGCCACCAGCAGAGTTCTCGGAACAAATGAGCAGTTCTTC
CDR3 protein: CATSRVLGTNEQFF

clone size: .
V gene: TRBV14
D gene: TRBD1
J gene: TRBJ1-1
CDR3 DNA: TGTGCCAGCAGCGAAAGGGACAGGGGGCGCGGGACTGAAGCTTTCTTT
CDR3 protein: CASSERDRGRGTEAFF

clone size: .
V gene: TRBV4-1
D gene: .
J gene: TRBJ2-3
CDR3 DNA: TGCGCCAGCAGCCAATTATCCGGCATCGACACAGATACGCAGTATTTT
CDR3 protein: CASSQLSGIDTDTQYF

clone size: .
V gene: TRBV6-6
D gene: .
J gene: TRBJ2-1
CDR3 DNA: TGTGCCAGCAGTCCCCTAGAGGGGGCCTACAATGAGCAGTTCTTC
CDR3 protein: CASSPLEGAYNEQFF

clone size: .
V gene: TRBV7-9
D gene: .
J gene: TRBJ2-7
CDR3 DNA: TGTGCCAGCAGCCCGGTCGGGGGGCGCGACCACGAGCAGTACTTC
CDR3 protein: CASSPVGGRDHEQYF

clone size: .
V gene: TRBV30
D gene: .
J gene: TRBJ1-1
CDR3 DNA: TGTGCCTGGATGATTTTATCCAGGGGTACTTTCTTT
CDR3 protein: CAWMILSRGTFF

clone size: .
V gene: TRBV28
D gene: TRBD2
J gene: TRBJ2-1
CDR3 DNA: TGTGCCAGCAGTTTAGGACTAGCGTGGGACAATGAGCAGTTCTTC
CDR3 protein: CASSLGLAWDNEQFF

clone size: .
V gene: TRBV27
D gene: .
J gene: TRBJ1-2
CDR3 DNA: TGTGCCAGCAGCTCCGTCGGGGGGGGGCGAACTGGCTACACCTTC
CDR3 protein: CASSSVGGGRTGYTF

clone size: .
V gene: TRBV14
D gene: .
J gene: TRBJ1-1
CDR3 DNA: TGTGCCAGCAGCCAAGAGAGCGGGGCGGGTAGGTACGCTTTCTTT
CDR3 protein: CASSQESGAGRYAFF

clone size: .
V gene: TRBV10-2
D gene: .
J gene: TRBJ1-2
CDR3 DNA: TGCGCCAGCAGTGGGACGGGACATAACTATGGCTACACCTTC
CDR3 protein: CASSGTGHNYGYTF

clone size: .
V gene: TRBV5-4
D gene: TRBD2
J gene: TRBJ2-1
CDR3 DNA: TGTGCCAGCAGCGGGAATCCCGGGACTAGCGGGAATGATGAGCAGTTCTTC
CDR3 protein: CASSGNPGTSGNDEQFF

clone size: .
V gene: TRBV6-5
D gene: TRBD1
J gene: TRBJ1-6
CDR3 DNA: TGTGCCAGCAGCCCGACAGGGGTCGGGAATTCACCCCTCCACTTT
CDR3 protein: CASSPTGVGNSPLHF

clone size: .
V gene: TRBV5-4
D gene: TRBD1
J gene: TRBJ1-2
CDR3 DNA: TGTGCCAGCAGCCCAAGACAGGGAGGCTATGGCTACACCTTC
CDR3 protein: CASSPRQGGYGYTF

clone size: .
V gene: TRBV9
D gene: .
J gene: TRBJ2-2
CDR3 DNA: TGTGCCAGCAGCGCACCCGGGGGGCTGGACACCGGGGAGCTGTTTTTT
CDR3 protein: CASSAPGGLDTGELFF

clone size: .
V gene: TRBV4-2
D gene: .
J gene: TRBJ1-5
CDR3 DNA: TGTGCCAGCAGCCCCCCACGATGGAGGCAGCCCCAGCATTTT
CDR3 protein: CASSPPRWRQPQHF

clone size: .
V gene: TRBV9
D gene: .
J gene: TRBJ1-5
CDR3 DNA: TGTGCCAGCAGCGCGGGCCTCAATCAGCCCCAGCATTTT
CDR3 protein: CASSAGLNQPQHF

clone size: .
V gene: TRBV5-6
D gene: .
J gene: TRBJ1-1
CDR3 DNA: TGTGCCAGCAGCTTGGCACTAGGCAGTGAAGCTTTCTTT
CDR3 protein: CASSLALGSEAFF

clone size: .
V gene: TRBV28
D gene: .
J gene: TRBJ1-3
CDR3 DNA: TGTGCCAGCAGTTTAACGGCCTGGGGCGACTCTGGAAACACCATATATTTT
CDR3 protein: CASSLTAWGDSGNTIYF

clone size: .
V gene: TRBV30
D gene: .
J gene: TRBJ2-3
CDR3 DNA: TGTGCCTGGGGGAAAACAGGGACTGGGGCAGATACGCAGTATTTT
CDR3 protein: CAWGKTGTGADTQYF

clone size: .
V gene: TRBV28
D gene: .
J gene: TRBJ1-5
CDR3 DNA: TGTGCCAGCAGTTTATTAGGGCAGGGAGAGATTCAGCCCCAGCATTTT
CDR3 protein: CASSLLGQGEIQPQHF

clone size: .
V gene: TRBV9
D gene: TRBD2
J gene: TRBJ2-1
CDR3 DNA: TGTGCCAGCAGCGTAGGGACTAGCGTCTACAATGAGCAGTTCTTC
CDR3 protein: CASSVGTSVYNEQFF

clone size: .
V gene: TRBV5-1
D gene: TRBD2
J gene: TRBJ2-4
CDR3 DNA: TGCGCCAGCAGCCCGCCTAGCGGGACCCTATACAAAAACATTCAGTACTTC
CDR3 protein: CASSPPSGTLYKNIQYF

clone size: once
V gene: TRBV4-1
D gene: .
J gene: TRBJ2-6
CDR3 DNA: TGCGCCAGCAGCCAACTCCCCGGGGGTGCGGGGGGGGCCAACGTCCTGACTTTC
CDR3 protein: CASSQLPGGAGGANVLTF

clone size: .
V gene: TRBV19
D gene: .
J gene: TRBJ2-7
CDR3 DNA: TGTGCCAGTATTGCGCGGGGCTCCTACGAGCAGTACTTC
CDR3 protein: CASIARGSYEQYF

clone size: once
V gene: TRBV28
D gene: TRBD1
J gene: TRBJ2-3
CDR3 DNA: TGTGCCAGCAGTCTCGGACAGGGGCTTTCTACTAGCACAGATACGCAGTATTTT
CDR3 protein: CASSLGQGLSTSTDTQYF

clone size: .
V gene: TRBV6-1
D gene: TRBD1
J gene: TRBJ1-1
CDR3 DNA: TGTGCCAGCAGCGCTTGGACAGGGATGAACACTGAAGCTTTCTTT
CDR3 protein: CASSAWTGMNTEAFF

clone size: .
V gene: TRBV2
D gene: TRBD1
J gene: TRBJ1-2
CDR3 DNA: TGTGCCAGCTCCTTTAAGGGACAGGGGAACTATGGCTACACCTTC
CDR3 protein: CASSFKGQGNYGYTF

clone size: .
V gene: TRBV27
D gene: TRBD2
J gene: TRBJ2-1
CDR3 DNA: TGTGCCAGCAGGAAGGGACTAGCGGCCTACAATGAGCAGTTCTTC
CDR3 protein: CASRKGLAAYNEQFF

clone size: .
V gene: TRBV28
D gene: .
J gene: TRBJ1-2
CDR3 DNA: TGTGCCAGCAGTTCCGACAGCTATGGCTACACCTTC
CDR3 protein: CASSSDSYGYTF

clone size: .
V gene: TRBV30
D gene: TRBD2
J gene: TRBJ2-7
CDR3 DNA: TGTGCCTGGTCGACTAGCGCGTTCTACGAGCAGTACTTC
CDR3 protein: CAWSTSAFYEQYF

clone size: .
V gene: TRBV4-3
D gene: TRBD2
J gene: TRBJ2-1
CDR3 DNA: TGCGCCAGCAGCCAAGAGGCCCCAGCGGGAGTAATTGAGCAGTTCTTC
CDR3 protein: CASSQEAPAGVIEQFF

clone size: .
V gene: TRBV5-1
D gene: .
J gene: TRBJ2-7
CDR3 DNA: TGCGCCAGCAGCTTCCAGCAGGGCGAGCAGTACTTC
CDR3 protein: CASSFQQGEQYF

clone size: .
V gene: TRBV9
D gene: .
J gene: TRBJ2-7
CDR3 DNA: TGTGCCAGCAGCCCCCCGCCCTGTCCGTGGGGTTACTACGAGCAGTACTTC
CDR3 protein: CASSPPPCPWGYYEQYF

clone size: few
V gene: TRBV10-3
D gene: TRBD2
J gene: TRBJ2-5
CDR3 DNA: TGTGCCATCAGTGAGGGGTTAGCGGGAGAAGAGACCCAGTACTTC
CDR3 protein: CAISEGLAGEETQYF

clone size: .
V gene: TRBV9
D gene: TRBD2
J gene: TRBJ2-7
CDR3 DNA: TGTGCCAGCGGAGCGGGAGTGGGATCCTACGAGCAGTACTTC
CDR3 protein: CASGAGVGSYEQYF

clone size: .
V gene: TRBV28
D gene: TRBD1
J gene: TRBJ1-4
CDR3 DNA: TGTGCCAGCAGTTTAAGCCCGGGACAGATTAATGAAAAACTGTTTTTT
CDR3 protein: CASSLSPGQINEKLFF

clone size: .
V gene: TRBV5-5
D gene: .
J gene: TRBJ2-1
CDR3 DNA: TGTGCCAGCAGCGCCCCAGGCGGATACGAGCAGTTCTTC
CDR3 protein: CASSAPGGYEQFF

clone size: .
V gene: TRBV6-5
D gene: .
J gene: TRBJ1-2
CDR3 DNA: TGTGCCAGCAGTTACTCTTGGGGATGGGGCTATGGCTACACCTTC
CDR3 protein: CASSYSWGWGYGYTF

clone size: .
V gene: TRBV7-9
D gene: TRBD1
J gene: TRBJ2-5
CDR3 DNA: TGTGCCAGCAGCTCTCCGGGACAGGGAGAGACCCAGTACTTC
CDR3 protein: CASSSPGQGETQYF

clone size: .
V gene: TRBV16
D gene: .
J gene: TRBJ1-5
CDR3 DNA: TGTGCCAGCAGCCAAGGCCGTAGAAACAATCAGCCCCAGCATTTT
CDR3 protein: CASSQGRRNNQPQHF

clone size: .
V gene: TRBV5-5
D gene: .
J gene: TRBJ2-7
CDR3 DNA: TGTGCCAGCAGCTGGCCCCAGGGGTCAAAGAGGATCTACGAGCAGTACTTC
CDR3 protein: CASSWPQGSKRIYEQYF

clone size: once
V gene: TRBV4-1
D gene: .
J gene: TRBJ1-2
CDR3 DNA: TGCGCCAGCAGCCTTAGACAGGATCCCTATAACTGGGGCTACACCTTC
CDR3 protein: CASSLRQDPYNWGYTF

clone size: .
V gene: TRBV4-1
D gene: .
J gene: TRBJ1-5
CDR3 DNA: TGCGCCAGCAGCCAAGGGGGGTGGGCAGGAGGCAATCAGCCCCAGCATTTT
CDR3 protein: CASSQGGWAGGNQPQHF

clone size: .
V gene: TRBV9
D gene: .
J gene: TRBJ2-3
CDR3 DNA: TGTGCCAGCTCAAGAGGGGGGCGCAGAGGCACAGATACGCAGTATTTT
CDR3 protein: CASSRGGRRGTDTQYF

clone size: .
V gene: TRBV30
D gene: .
J gene: TRBJ1-3
CDR3 DNA: TGTGCCTGGAGTGCTGGACACCTCTCTGGAAACACCATATATTTT
CDR3 protein: CAWSAGHLSGNTIYF

clone size: .
V gene: TRBV6-6
D gene: TRBD2
J gene: TRBJ2-1
CDR3 DNA: TGTGCCAGCAACGGACTAGCGGGAGGGAGGGAGCAGTTCTTC
CDR3 protein: CASNGLAGGREQFF

clone size: .
V gene: TRBV5-1
D gene: .
J gene: TRBJ2-2
CDR3 DNA: TGCGCCAGCAGCTTCGGTGGAAACACCGGGGAGCTGTTTTTT
CDR3 protein: CASSFGGNTGELFF

clone size: .
V gene: TRBV29-1
D gene: .
J gene: TRBJ1-2
CDR3 DNA: TGCAGCGTTCTTACCGACCTTGGCTACACCTTC
CDR3 protein: CSVLTDLGYTF

clone size: .
V gene: TRBV28
D gene: TRBD2
J gene: TRBJ2-1
CDR3 DNA: TGTGCCAGCAGTTTATTTCACCCATATCAAGCGGGGGAGGGGGAGTCGGGCAATGAGCAGTTCTTC
CDR3 protein: CASSLFHPYQAGEGESGNEQFF